This entry lists 32 T cell receptor beta chains sequenced from one sample in a study of shared clonotypes between healthy human individuals. Measured with immunoSEQ multiplex PCR; TCRdb has only the in-frame clones, and not every one. This repertoire shows about 1 million clones, approximately 78% found once; its top ten account for 0.4% to 0.55%. Sequenced: memory CD4+ T cells from PBMCs. Subset described: CD45RA-negative fraction. The source is a young man in good health. Some clones in this sample may be carry-over from other donors' samples.

The chain links TRBV4-3 to TRBJ1-3; D ambiguous. CDR1 and CDR2 from the germline V gene are LGHNA and YSLEER. The V end lost 0 bases, the J end lost 0 bases, and 6 bases lay between the germline ends. This CDR3 is 15 amino acids long. The CDR3 nucleotides are TGCGCCAGCAGCCAAGACAGGTTCTCTGGAAACACCATATATTTT. It yields the protein CASSQDRFSGNTIYF.

The J gene is TRBJ2-7, the V gene TRBV6-1, with TRBD2 as a possible D gene (6 bases). The CDR3 consists of 14 residues. Germline CDR1 and CDR2: MNHNS and SASEGT. The V and J ends lost 6 bases and 0 bases respectively, with 12 bases between them. This chain's CDR3 is CASRPMTSSYEQYF. The DNA for the CDR3 is TGTGCCAGCAGACCCATGACTAGCTCCTACGAGCAGTACTTC.

This clone was seen only once. V and J are TRBV15 and TRBJ2-6; the D is unclear. The CDR3 is 14 amino acids. Trimming shortened V by 4 bases and J by 0 bases, and 4 bases separated the two germline ends. The V gene's germline CDR1 is LNHNV and CDR2 YYDKDF (reference sequence). The CDR3 protein is CATSIGSGANVLTF. CDR3 sequence (DNA): TGTGCCACCAGCATAGGCTCTGGGGCCAACGTCCTGACTTTC.

The chain combines TRBV5-1 with TRBJ2-5; the D gene could be TRBD1 or TRBD2 (5 bases each). Germline V gives CDR1 SGHRS, CDR2 YFSETQ. This CDR3 comprises 16 residues. Trimming took 4 bases from V and 1 from J, leaving 17 bases between them. The CDR3 nucleotides are TGCGCCAGCAGCCCGGGTGGGGGACCAACCCAAGAGACCCAGTACTTC. This gives the protein CASSPGGGPTQETQYF.

Comments on this clone: Other nucleotide sequences from this sample produce the same CDR3. The chain recombines TRBV18 with TRBJ2-5; D gene uncertain. Trimming took 0 bases from V and 3 from J, leaving 5 bases between them. The V gene's germline CDR1 is KGHSH and CDR2 LQKENI. This CDR3 is 13 amino acids long. This CDR3 is CASSPPGEETQYF. Here the CDR3 DNA reads TGTGCCAGCTCACCACCCGGAGAAGAGACCCAGTACTTC. The whole variable domain, remainder taken from reference TRBV18 and TRBJ2-5, is NAGVMQNPRHLVRRRGQEARLRCSPMKGHSHVYWYRQLPEEGLKFMVYLQKENIIDESGMPKERFSAEFPKEGPSILRIQQVVRGDSAAYFCASSPPGEETQYFGPGTRLLVL.

This clone was observed a handful of times. V usage is TRBV11-3 and J usage is TRBJ2-3; maybe TRBD1 (5 bases). There are 12 residues in the CDR3. Germline V CDR1 and CDR2: SGHNT, YENEEA. The V end lost 4 bases, the J end lost 5 bases, and 7 bases lay between the germline ends. CDR3 sequence reads: CASSSQGDTQYF. The CDR3 coding sequence is TGTGCCAGCAGCTCTCAGGGAGATACGCAGTATTTT.

The chain combines TRBV4-2 with TRBJ2-2, with 7 bases lining up with TRBD2. Trimming at V came to 7 bases and at J to 2 bases, leaving 7 bases not matched to a gene. Germline CDR1 is LGHNA and CDR2 is YNFKEQ. This CDR3 is 15 amino acids long. The CDR3 coding sequence is TGTGCCAGCACCAGGACTAGGTCCAACACCGGGGAGCTGTTTTTT. Residues: CASTRTRSNTGELFF.

J is TRBJ2-4 and V is TRBV5-1, with TRBD2 matching over 10 bases. Germline CDR1 is SGHRS and CDR2 is YFSETQ. This CDR3 is 15 amino acids long. The J segment lost 5 bases and the V segment lost 2 bases, leaving 4 bases of the junction unmatched. The CDR3 region is CASSLAGGAENIQYF. The CDR3 bases are TGCGCCAGCAGCTTAGCGGGAGGGGCTGAAAACATTCAGTACTTC.

The V gene is TRBV6-1, the J gene TRBJ2-7; no clear D gene. CDR1 is MNHNS and CDR2 is SASEGT in the germline V gene. The CDR3 covers 13 residues. V gave up 10 bases and J gave up 4 bases, with 17 bases separating them. Here the CDR3 reads CATPGVDLYEQYF. For the CDR3, the DNA is TGTGCCACCCCGGGCGTAGATTTATACGAGCAGTACTTC.

The count of this clone is one. The rearrangement joins TRBV14 to TRBJ2-1; D might be TRBD1 or TRBD2, each matching 6 bases. The length of the CDR3 is 13 residues. Per germline, CDR1 SGHDN and CDR2 FVKESK. Trimming pared 5 bases from V and 4 bases from J, leaving 9 bases between. In DNA form, the CDR3 reads TGTGCCAGCAGCTGGGGGGCATACAATGAGCAGTTCTTC. It yields the protein CASSWGAYNEQFF.

This chain connects TRBV6-5 to TRBJ1-2; D uncertain. Germline CDR1 is MNHEY and CDR2 is SVGAGI. There are 12 residues in the CDR3. The germline V and J ends were trimmed by 7 bases and 4 bases, with 10 bases remaining between them. In DNA form, the CDR3 reads TGTGCCAGCAATGCTAGAGGCTATGGCTACACCTTC. Its protein is CASNARGYGYTF.

Turning to this clone: The same CDR3 is also encoded by other DNA sequences in this sample. The chain couples TRBV5-4 to TRBJ2-7; 9 positions match TRBD2. With 4 bases clipped from V and 4 bases from J, the junction kept 6 bases outside the gene matches. Germline V lookup: CDR1 SGHNT, CDR2 YYREEE (reference sequence). The CDR3 sequence is 14 residues long. This CDR3 is CASSLGTSRYEQYF. As DNA, the CDR3 is TGTGCCAGCAGCCTAGGGACTAGCAGGTACGAGCAGTACTTC.

This rearrangement joins TRBV5-5 to TRBJ1-3; D perhaps matches TRBD1 (6 bases). Germline V gene data show CDR1 as SGHKS and CDR2 as YYEKEE (reference sequence). CDR3 length: 16 residues. V was pared by 4 bases and J by 0 bases, with 14 bases between. CDR3 nucleotides: TGTGCCAGCAGCCCCCGACAGGCCGACTCTGGAAACACCATATATTTT. Amino acid sequence: CASSPRQADSGNTIYF.

This sequence joins TRBV7-2 and TRBJ2-3; TRBD1 agrees at 10 bases. V trimming: 4 bases; J trimming: 6 bases; junction bases outside the gene matches: 13. Germline CDR1 reads SGHTA; CDR2 reads FQGNSA. The CDR3 has 17 amino acids. CDR3 DNA sequence: TGTGCCAGCAGCTGGTTTGGGACAGGGGTGCCCCGGGATACGCAGTATTTT. Translated: CASSWFGTGVPRDTQYF.

V is TRBV5-1 and J is TRBJ1-1; D is ambiguous. Germline lookup yields CDR1 SGHRS and CDR2 YFSETQ. Trimming removed 4 bases from V and 3 bases from J, with 10 bases in between. The CDR3 contains 13 residues. This CDR3 reads CASSPRPDTEAFF. CDR3 bases: TGCGCCAGCAGCCCCAGACCGGACACTGAAGCTTTCTTT.

Note on this clone: Additional DNA sequences in this sample encode the identical CDR3. The chain recombines TRBV30 with TRBJ2-3, with 9 bases that match TRBD2. This CDR3 is 14 amino acids long. Germline CDR1 reads GTSNPN; CDR2 reads SVGIG (reference sequence). The V segment lost 3 bases and the J segment 3 bases; nucleotides outside the gene matches: 4. The CDR3 DNA sequence: TGTGCCTGGAGGCTAGCGGGGTCGACAGATACGCAGTATTTT. Amino acids: CAWRLAGSTDTQYF. Full variable domain (missing parts from reference TRBV30 and TRBJ2-3): SQTIHQWPATLVQPVGSPLSLECTVEGTSNPNLYWYRQAAGRGLQLLFYSVGIGQISSEVPQNLSASRPQDRQFILSSKKLLLSDSGFYLCAWRLAGSTDTQYFGPGTRLTVL.

V is TRBV11-1 and J is TRBJ2-7; D gene unclear. CDR1 SGHAT and CDR2 FQDESV come from the germline V gene (reference sequence). The ends were cut back, 3 bases at V and 4 bases at J, with 10 bases in the middle. This CDR3 spans 13 amino acids. CDR3 sequence reads: CASSLMTPYEQYF. CDR3 bases: TGTGCCAGCAGCTTGATGACACCTTACGAGCAGTACTTC.

V is TRBV28 and J is TRBJ1-4; the D is unclear. Trimming pared 2 bases from V and 2 bases from J, leaving 12 bases between. CDR1 is MDHEN, CDR2 SYDVKM, per germline. This CDR3 spans 16 amino acids. The DNA of the CDR3 is TGTGCCAGCAGTTTACGCGGCAGCGGGACTAATGAAAAACTGTTTTTT. This gives the protein CASSLRGSGTNEKLFF.

V is TRBV16 and J is TRBJ1-5; no firm D call. Germline V gives CDR1 KGHSY, CDR2 FQNENV. The CDR3 totals 13 residues. Trimming took 0 bases from V and 3 from J, leaving 3 bases between them. CDR3 region: CASSQSNNQPQHF. The CDR3 DNA follows: TGTGCCAGCAGCCAATCAAACAATCAGCCCCAGCATTTT.

The chain carries TRBV18 and TRBJ2-4; D is possibly TRBD1 (5 bases). CDR1 is KGHSH, CDR2 LQKENI, per germline. V was clipped by 2 bases and J by 3 bases, with 8 bases between them. The CDR3 sequence is 14 residues long. CDR3 protein: CASSPSRGKNIQYF. Here the CDR3 DNA reads TGTGCCAGCTCACCATCAAGGGGCAAAAACATTCAGTACTTC.

In this sample, this clone turned up many times. The V and J genes are TRBV29-1 and TRBJ2-3; D remains unclear. This CDR3 contains 10 residues. Per the germline V gene, CDR1 is SQVTM and CDR2 is ANQGSEA. V dropped 8 bases and J dropped 2 bases, with 5 bases sitting between them. CDR3 DNA: TGCAGCTCCGACACAGATACGCAGTATTTT. It specifies CSSDTDTQYF.

A remark on this clone: A much larger clone is a single base away; this may be a read error. The chain joins TRBV2 to TRBJ2-7; tentative D call: TRBD1 (5 bases). With 7 bases removed from V and 4 bases from J, the gap between germline ends came to 8 bases. The CDR3 spans 11 residues. CDR1 SNHLY and CDR2 FYNNEI come from the germline V gene. For the CDR3, the DNA is TGTGCCAGCATGCAGGGTTACGAGCAGTACTTC. Amino acid sequence: CASMQGYEQYF.

The chain has TRBV7-9 and TRBJ2-4; no definite D call. The CDR3 consists of 16 residues. Germline-derived CDR1 and CDR2 are SEHNR and FQNEAQ (reference sequence). Trimming left V 2 bases short and J 8 bases short, with 19 bases between. Written as DNA, the CDR3 is TGTGCCAGCAGCTTATACGAACAGCGAACCGTGGACATTCAGTACTTC. This translates into CASSLYEQRTVDIQYF.

On this clone: In the same sample, other DNA sequences code for this CDR3. This sequence joins TRBV5-1 and TRBJ1-5, with D possibly being TRBD1 (5 bases). The CDR3 contains 14 residues. Germline CDR1 reads SGHRS; CDR2 reads YFSETQ. The V end lost 1 base, the J end lost 7 bases, and 12 bases lay between the germline ends. In DNA, the CDR3 is TGCGCCAGCAGCTTGCGCGGGGCGGGGCAGCCCCAGCATTTT. It specifies CASSLRGAGQPQHF.

Comment on this clone: The sample carries other DNA sequences with the same CDR3. The chain employs TRBV29-1 and TRBJ2-1; 8 bases are shared with TRBD2. Germline assignment: CDR1 SQVTM and CDR2 ANQGSEA. The V and J ends lost 7 bases and 0 bases, in that order; junction bases with no gene match: 2. The CDR3 runs to 13 residues. The CDR3 region has the DNA TGCAGCGCGAGCGGGAGCTCCTACAATGAGCAGTTCTTC. Residues: CSASGSSYNEQFF.

CDR3 residues: CASTVEWGTDTQYF. The CDR3 region has the DNA TGTGCCAGTACCGTGGAATGGGGGACAGATACGCAGTATTTT. The V and J genes are TRBV19 and TRBJ2-3, with D possibly called TRBD1 or TRBD2 (5 bases each). The CDR3 runs 14 residues. In germline, CDR1 is LNHDA, CDR2 SQIVND (reference sequence). V was shortened by 7 bases and J by 3 bases, with 14 bases between the two germline ends.

The chain couples TRBV7-9 to TRBJ1-1; possible D gene TRBD1, 5 bases. Germline V lookup: CDR1 SEHNR, CDR2 FQNEAQ (reference sequence). This CDR3 is 16 amino acids long. Between the trimmed V and J ends, which lost 1 base and 6 bases, there was a span of 18 bases. In DNA, the CDR3 is TGTGCCAGCAGCTTAGGGATGAGGGAGGGACGGGCTGAAGCTTTCTTT. This sequence encodes CASSLGMREGRAEAFF.

This clone appeared a single time. The same CDR3 can be traced to other DNA sequences in this sample. The chain is built from TRBV30 and TRBJ1-5, with TRBD1 identical over 9 bases. This CDR3 is 13 amino acids long. The germline V gene has CDR1 GTSNPN and CDR2 SVGIG (reference sequence). With 5 bases clipped from V and 7 bases from J, the junction kept 6 bases outside the gene matches. CDR3 in DNA: TGTGCCTGGGCCGGGACAGGGAACCAGCCCCAGCATTTT. Its translation is CAWAGTGNQPQHF. Combining the CDR3 with reference TRBV30 and TRBJ1-5 gives the whole variable domain SQTIHQWPATLVQPVGSPLSLECTVEGTSNPNLYWYRQAAGRGLQLLFYSVGIGQISSEVPQNLSASRPQDRQFILSSKKLLLSDSGFYLCAWAGTGNQPQHFGDGTRLSIL.

This chain connects TRBV30 to TRBJ1-2; no definite D call. The CDR3 runs 12 residues. Per the germline V gene, CDR1 is GTSNPN and CDR2 is SVGIG (reference sequence). Trimming took off 4 bases at V and 3 bases at J, with 9 bases between the two ends. As DNA, the CDR3 is TGTGCCTGGACAGGAGGAGACTATGGCTACACCTTC. Translating it yields CAWTGGDYGYTF.

The chain joins TRBV6-5 to TRBJ2-7; 9 bases match TRBD1. CDR3 length: 15 amino acids. Germline assignment: CDR1 MNHEY and CDR2 SVGAGI. V dropped 5 bases and J dropped 1; count of bases not matched to a gene: 6. The CDR3 DNA sequence: TGTGCCAGCAGTAGATCCGGGACAGGGTCCTACGAGCAGTACTTC. Translating it yields CASSRSGTGSYEQYF.

The gene calls are TRBV10-1 and TRBJ2-3; D is possibly TRBD2 (5 bases). CDR1 and CDR2 from the germline V gene are WNHNN and SYGVQD (reference sequence). CDR3 length equals 15 residues. V was trimmed by 3 bases and J by 2 bases, leaving 12 bases between them. The CDR3 DNA is TGCGCCAGCAGTGAATCTGTGGGAGTCACAGATACGCAGTATTTT. The encoded protein is CASSESVGVTDTQYF.

The rearrangement links TRBV6-1 to TRBJ2-2, with D unclear. CDR3 length: 15 amino acids. V gave up 3 bases and J gave up 4 bases, with 12 bases separating them. Germline CDR1 reads MNHNS; CDR2 reads SASEGT. CDR3 residues: CASSDEIVGTGELFF. The CDR3 DNA reads as TGTGCCAGCAGTGATGAGATAGTGGGCACCGGGGAGCTGTTTTTT.